The 4 T cell receptor beta chains given below trace back to one sample, sequenced in a study of blood T cell repertoires in COVID-19. Produced via immunoSEQ multiplex PCR; TCRdb's table is partial and in-frame only. The table lists approximately 320,000 clones, about 90% of them singletons. The sample was peripheral blood. The source is a young woman with COVID-19, enrolled during active disease.

V is TRBV6-5 and J is TRBJ1-2, with D unclear. CDR1 and CDR2 (germline): MNHEY, SVGAGI. The germline V and J ends were trimmed by 6 bases and 1 base, with 12 bases remaining between them. CDR3 length equals 14 residues. The CDR3 sequence is CASRTPGDNYGYTF. DNA for the CDR3: TGTGCCAGCAGGACTCCCGGCGATAACTATGGCTACACCTTC.

The sample holds one count of this clone. The chain joins TRBV12-3 or TRBV12-4 to TRBJ1-6; D call uncertain. Trimming stripped 4 bases from V and 9 bases from J, with 10 bases between. CDR3 length equals 13 residues. The CDR3 DNA follows: TGTGCCAGCAGTTCCCGGGAAGCTTCACCCCTCCACTTT. It yields the protein CASSSREASPLHF.

Note on this clone: Other nucleotide sequences from this sample produce the same CDR3. V and J are TRBV3-1 (or the pseudogene TRBV3-2) and TRBJ2-7; TRBD2 aligns across 7 bases. The length of the CDR3 is 15 residues. Germline CDR1 is LGHDT and CDR2 is YNNKEL (reference sequence). The V segment lost 3 bases and the J segment 0 bases; nucleotides outside the gene matches: 5. CDR3 amino acids: CASSQGLSFSYEQYF. For the CDR3, the DNA is TGTGCCAGCAGCCAGGGACTAAGTTTCTCCTACGAGCAGTACTTC.

This clone was picked up one time. The chain links TRBV5-5 to TRBJ1-1, with D unclear. V was clipped by 0 bases and J by 3 bases, with 9 bases between them. Germline V gives CDR1 SGHKS, CDR2 YYEKEE (reference sequence). The CDR3 is made up of 14 amino acids. The CDR3 DNA reads as TGTGCCAGCAGCTTGGGGAGCGGGCACACTGAAGCTTTCTTT. This sequence encodes CASSLGSGHTEAFF.